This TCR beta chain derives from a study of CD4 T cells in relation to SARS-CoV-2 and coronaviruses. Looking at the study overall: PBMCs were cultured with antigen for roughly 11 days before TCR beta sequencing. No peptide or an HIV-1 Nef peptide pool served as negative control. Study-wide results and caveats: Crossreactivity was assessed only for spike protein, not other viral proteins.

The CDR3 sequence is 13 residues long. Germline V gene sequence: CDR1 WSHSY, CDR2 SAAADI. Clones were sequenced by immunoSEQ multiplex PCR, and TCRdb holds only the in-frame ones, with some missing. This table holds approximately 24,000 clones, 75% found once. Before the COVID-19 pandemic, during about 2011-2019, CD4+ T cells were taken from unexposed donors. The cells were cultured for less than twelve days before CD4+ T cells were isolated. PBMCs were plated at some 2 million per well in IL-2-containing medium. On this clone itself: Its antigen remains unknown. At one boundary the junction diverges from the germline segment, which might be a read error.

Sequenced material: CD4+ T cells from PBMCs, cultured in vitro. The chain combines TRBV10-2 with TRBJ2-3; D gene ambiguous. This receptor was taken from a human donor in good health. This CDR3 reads CATSGLATDTQYF. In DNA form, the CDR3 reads TGCGCCACCAGTGGGTTAGCAACCGATACGCAGTATTTT.